The 31 T cell receptor beta chains given below trace back to one sample, sequenced in a study of tumor and adjacent non-tumor tissue in lung cancer. The template was RNA from unsorted bulk tissue. Three rounds of nested PCR, following a modified ARM-PCR protocol, produced the TCRbeta library. TCRdb re-called the multiplex PCR reads through MiXCR, storing one row per CDR3 protein. The data contain 70,000 to 80,000 distinct CDR3 sequences, 72% of them singletons. The sample consisted of lung tumor tissue. The receptor source for this set is a woman between 40 and 55 years old with non-small cell lung cancer.

With regard to this clonotype: Compared with germline, one end of the junction differs, possibly owing to a read error. V is TRBV10-2 and J is TRBJ1-2; D is uncertain. The CDR3 is 13 amino acids. Looked up from germline, CDR1 is WSHSY and CDR2 is SAAADI. In nucleotides, the CDR3 is TGCGCCAGCATGGGCCGAGATAACTATGGGTACACCTTC. This sequence encodes CASMGRDNYGYTF.

As concerns this clonotype: Compared with germline, one end of the junction differs, possibly owing to a read error. V is TRBV6-5 and J is TRBJ2-7; 8 bases map to TRBD1. The CDR3 loop spans 13 amino acids. Looked up from germline, CDR1 is MNHEY and CDR2 is SVGAGI. The CDR3: CVIRGQAWDEQYF. DNA of the CDR3: TGTGTCATCAGGGGACAGGCTTGGGACGAGCAGTACTTT.

A word on this clonotype: The CDR3 ends on some other residue instead of the conserved phenylalanine or tryptophan, so this is likely a read error. J is TRBJ2-1 and V is TRBV12-3 or TRBV12-4, with TRBD2 identical over 9 bases. The CDR3 is 16 amino acids. The J segment lost 6 bases and the V segment lost 10 bases, leaving 16 bases of the junction unmatched. The CDR3 sequence: CAMAKAGTSNGNEQFS. For the CDR3, the DNA is TGTGCCATGGCTAAAGCCGGGACTAGCAACGGCAATGAGCAGTTCTCC.

Turning to this clonotype: An end of the junction differs from the germline gene, which may be a read error. This rearrangement joins TRBV11-1 to TRBJ2-7; D remains unclear. The CDR3 is made up of 14 amino acids. Germline V gene sequence: CDR1 SGHAT, CDR2 FQDESV (reference sequence). The CDR3 DNA sequence: TGTGCCATCAGCAAAATCGGGTCTACGTTCGAGCAGTATTTC. Protein sequence: CAISKIGSTFEQYF.

Note on this clonotype: This CDR3 is missing its conserved last phenylalanine or tryptophan, likely due to a read error. V is TRBV29-1 and J is TRBJ2-5; 8 bases line up with TRBD1. CDR3 size: 15 residues. Germline V gene sequence: CDR1 SQVTM, CDR2 ANQGSEA. Trimming at V came to 4 bases and at J to 3 bases, leaving 10 bases not matched to a gene. The CDR3 DNA sequence: TGCAGCGTTGTAGTATGGGACAGGAGTAAAGAGACCCAGTACTTA. Its translation: CSVVVWDRSKETQYL.

Details on this clonotype: Because it lacks the conserved phenylalanine or tryptophan at the end, this CDR3 is likely a read error. V is TRBV6-5 and J is TRBJ2-1; tentatively, D is TRBD2 (6 bases). Germline V gene data show CDR1 as MNHEY and CDR2 as SVGAGI. The CDR3 sequence is 15 residues long. The CDR3 nucleotides are TGTACCAGCAGTCGCGGGACGGGAGAGGGCATAGAGCAGTTCATC. It specifies CTSSRGTGEGIEQFI.

The genes are TRBV6-6 and TRBJ2-2, with 9 nucleotides matching TRBD1. Germline values: CDR1 MNHNY, CDR2 SVGAGI (reference sequence). This CDR3 is 15 amino acids long. V lost 8 bases to trimming and J lost 5 bases; unmatched junction nucleotides: 9. CDR3 loop: CASEAGQGTTGELFF. Here the CDR3 DNA reads TGTGCCAGCGAGGCGGGACAGGGTACTACCGGGGAGCTGTTTTTT.

As to this clonotype: The junction differs from germline at one of its ends, possibly a read error. The chain has TRBV4-2 and TRBJ1-4; TRBD1 agrees at 8 bases. The CDR3 has 15 amino acids. CDR1 and CDR2 from the germline V gene are LGHNA and YNFKEQ. DNA for the CDR3: TGTGTCATCCCGACAGGGGCCCAAACTAATGGAAAACTGTTTTTT. Its protein is CVIPTGAQTNGKLFF.

Worth noting for this clonotype: The CDR3 carries no conserved terminal phenylalanine or tryptophan, so it likely arises from a read error. J is TRBJ1-5 and V is TRBV12-3 or TRBV12-4; 9 positions match TRBD1. This CDR3 has 17 residues. Here the CDR3 reads CASSSGSSDRGNQPQHS. The DNA of the CDR3 is TGTGCCAGTAGTTCGGGCTCGTCAGACAGGGGGAATCAGCCCCAGCATTCT.

This clonotype was counted between two and nine times. A read error is possible here, since a much larger clone lies one base away. This chain links TRBV5-6 with TRBJ1-1, with TRBD1 matching over 7 bases. The germline gives CDR1 SGHDT, CDR2 YYEEEE. This CDR3 comprises 13 residues. The CDR3 region is CAGSSKDREEAFF. Written as DNA, the CDR3 is TGTGCCGGCAGCTCGAAAGACAGGGAAGAAGCTTTCTTT. Full variable domain (remainder filled in from reference TRBV5-6 and TRBJ1-1): DAGVTQSPTHLIKTRGQQVTLRCSPKSGHDTVSWYQQALGQGPQFIFQYYEEEERQRGNFPDRFSGHQFPNYSSELNVNALLLGDSALYLCAGSSKDREEAFFGQGTRLTVV.

This chain joins TRBV12-3 or TRBV12-4 and TRBJ1-1; tentative D call: TRBD1 (6 bases). This CDR3 is built from 15 residues. Trimming took off 7 bases at V and 6 bases at J, with 21 bases between the two ends. As DNA, the CDR3 is TGTGCCAGCAATACGAGGGGGGTGAGCTTCCCTGAAGCTTTCTTT. It translates to CASNTRGVSFPEAFF.

By share, this clonotype ranks as medium-sized. J is TRBJ2-5 and V is TRBV11-2; D ambiguous. V shed 1 base and J shed 5 bases, with 5 bases lying between them. Germline loops: CDR1 SGHAT, CDR2 FQNNGV. This CDR3 has 12 residues. The CDR3 region is CASSLARETQYF. The CDR3 DNA sequence: TGTGCCAGCAGCTTAGCACGGGAGACCCAGTACTTC. Variable domain in full (rest from reference TRBV11-2 and TRBJ2-5): EAGVAQSPRYKIIEKRQSVAFWCNPISGHATLYWYQQILGQGPKLLIQFQNNGVVDDSQLPKDRFSAERLKGVDSTLKIQPAKLEDSAVYLCASSLARETQYFGPGTRLLVL.

Concerning this clonotype: One junction end does not reproduce the germline sequence, and a read error may be involved. V and J are TRBV6-1 and TRBJ1-5; 8 bases fit TRBD1. Germline assignment: CDR1 MNHNS and CDR2 SASEGT. This CDR3 comprises 15 residues. The CDR3: CASSKVDREDQSQHF. The CDR3, as DNA: TGTGCCAGCAGTAAAGTGGACAGGGAGGATCAGTCCCAGCATTTT.

A word on this clonotype: A read error may explain this, as a much larger clone is one base away. The chain has TRBV7-9 and TRBJ2-1; TRBD2 agrees at 13 bases. The CDR3 length is 18 residues. The germline V gene has CDR1 SEHNR and CDR2 FQNEAQ (reference sequence). CDR3 protein: CASNLVRRTSGRGNEQFF. In DNA, the CDR3 is TGTGCCAGCAACTTAGTTCGTCGGACTAGCGGGAGAGGGAATGAGCAGTTCTTC.

As to this clonotype: A single base separates this from a much larger clone, so it may be a read error. As the CDR3 is not closed by the conserved phenylalanine or tryptophan, this likely results from a read error. The chain employs TRBV28 and TRBJ2-3, with D unresolved. V was cut by 4 bases and J by 5 bases, with 7 bases left in between. The germline V gene has CDR1 MDHEN and CDR2 SYDVKM. The CDR3 length is 12 residues. CDR3: CASSSVLDTQYL. The DNA of the CDR3 is TGTGCCAGCAGTTCTGTCTTAGATACGCAGTATCTT.

The chain links TRBV6-1 to TRBJ1-2; D perhaps matches TRBD1 (5 bases). Trimming removed 4 bases at V and 7 bases at J, with 13 bases between. Germline lookup yields CDR1 MNHNS and CDR2 SASEGT. The CDR3 contains 13 residues. The CDR3 is CASSVATECGYTF. CDR3 coding DNA: TGTGCCAGCAGTGTAGCGACAGAGTGTGGCTACACCTTC.

For this clonotype: At one of its ends the junction is not consistent with the germline gene, which may arise from a read error. The gene calls are TRBV11-2 and TRBJ1-3; weak D call: TRBD1 (6 bases). Germline assignment: CDR1 SGHAT and CDR2 FQNNGV. This CDR3 is 15 amino acids long. The CDR3 nucleotides are TGTACCAGGAGCGGACAGTGTACATCCGGAAACACCATATATTTT. It translates to CTRSGQCTSGNTIYF.

This chain joins TRBV29-1 and TRBJ2-5; TRBD2 agrees at 9 bases. CDR3 length: 15 residues. V shed 7 bases and J 1 base; nucleotides not matched to a gene: 10. CDR1 is SQVTM and CDR2 is ANQGSEA in the germline V gene. Here the CDR3 reads CSASASGESQETQYF. CDR3 DNA: TGCAGCGCATCCGCTAGCGGGGAATCCCAAGAGACCCAGTACTTC.

In regard to this clonotype: This clone may be a read error of a much larger clone one base away. The missing conserved phenylalanine or tryptophan at the end of this CDR3 makes a read error likely. CDR3 DNA sequence: TGTGCCAGCAGCGGAAGCAATCAGCCCCAGCATTCT. Translation: CASSGSNQPQHS. The chain recombines TRBV7-9 with TRBJ1-5; D is unclear. CDR1 is SEHNR, CDR2 FQNEAQ, per germline (reference sequence). V was trimmed by 5 bases and J by 1 base, leaving 3 bases between them. The CDR3 consists of 12 residues.

This clonotype was counted at least ten times. V and J are TRBV29-1 and TRBJ1-2; D remains unclear. The CDR3 runs to 11 residues. CDR1 and CDR2 (germline): SQVTM, ANQGSEA. Trimming removed 7 bases at V and 8 bases at J, with 14 bases between. The CDR3 reads CSAVTIWGYTF. In DNA form, the CDR3 reads TGCAGCGCCGTTACCATCTGGGGCTACACCTTC.

To note about this clonotype: Compared with germline, one end of the junction differs, possibly owing to a read error. The chain links TRBV6-6 to TRBJ2-5; 7 bases line up with TRBD1. Germline CDR1 and CDR2: MNHNY and SVGAGI (reference sequence). The CDR3 totals 14 residues. The chain's CDR3 is CTSRSTGMGEIQYF. The DNA of the CDR3 is TGTACCAGCAGGTCGACAGGGATGGGAGAGATCCAGTACTTC.

The V gene is TRBV11-2, the J gene TRBJ1-1; D is unclear. CDR3 length equals 14 residues. The V end lost 10 bases, the J end lost 6 bases, and 21 bases lay between the germline ends. Germline CDR1 is SGHAT and CDR2 is FQNNGV. CDR3 sequence reads: CAISSRHGHAEAFF. CDR3 sequence (DNA): TGTGCCATCAGTTCGCGGCACGGGCACGCTGAAGCTTTCTTT.

For this clonotype: Its ends do not fully match the called genes, so a read error is possible. The V call is TRBV11-2, the J call TRBJ2-7, with TRBD2 as a possible D gene (5 bases). CDR3 length: 12 amino acids. CDR1 is SGHAT and CDR2 is FQNNGV in the germline V gene. The chain's CDR3 is CASSRRGFEQYF. Written as DNA, the CDR3 is TGTGCCAGTAGCCGGAGAGGGTTCGAGCAGTATTTC.

The chain has TRBV11-2 and TRBJ2-1, with D maybe TRBD2 (6 bases). Per the germline V gene, CDR1 is SGHAT and CDR2 is FQNNGV. The CDR3 has 13 residues. V shed 9 bases and J shed 7 bases, with 16 bases lying between them. Here the CDR3 DNA reads TGTGCCAGTTGCTTAGGAGGGTATAATGAGCAGTTCTTC. This translates into CASCLGGYNEQFF.

Turning to this clonotype: The junction differs from germline at one of its ends, possibly a read error. J is TRBJ2-5 and V is TRBV23-1; 8 positions match TRBD1. TRBV23-1 is marked as an open reading frame, function uncertain. The CDR3 length is 17 residues. For the CDR3, the DNA is TGCGCCAGCAGTCAGAGAGACAGGGGACTGGGACAAGAGACCCGGTACTTC. Amino acid sequence: CASSQRDRGLGQETRYF.

In its sample, this clonotype was seen once. The J gene is TRBJ2-1, the V gene TRBV5-1; 8 nucleotides align to TRBD2. The junction had 6 bases not matched to a gene; V was cut back by 2 bases and J by 5 bases. Germline V CDR1 and CDR2: SGHRS, YFSETQ. There are 15 residues in the CDR3. CDR3 sequence reads: CASSLELAVDNEQFF. In DNA, the CDR3 is TGCGCCAGCAGCTTAGAACTAGCGGTAGACAATGAGCAGTTCTTC.

This clonotype was seen a few times. A junction boundary mismatches the germline segment, possibly from a read error. The CDR3 DNA follows: TGTGCCAGCAGTTACTCCCGGGAGGGGCTAGAGAATGAGCATTTCTTC. This sequence encodes CASSYSREGLENEHFF. The chain links TRBV6-6 to TRBJ2-1; 8 bases map to TRBD2. Germline-derived CDR1 and CDR2 are MNHNY and SVGAGI (reference sequence). This CDR3 contains 16 residues.

This clonotype has only one observation. The junction differs from germline at one of its ends, possibly a read error. The chain has TRBV11-3 and TRBJ2-7; TRBD1 agrees at 9 bases. This CDR3 has 14 residues. Germline V gene lookup returns CDR1 SGHNT and CDR2 YENEEA. The CDR3 reads CASSSRDRVTDQYF. CDR3 bases: TGCGCCAGCAGCTCCCGGGACAGGGTCACGGACCAGTACTTC.

Regarding this clonotype: One base away lies a much larger clone, so this may be a sequencing read error. This likely comes from a read error, as the CDR3 has no conserved phenylalanine or tryptophan at its end. CDR3 in amino acids: CASSAGTNNEQFL. The CDR3 coding sequence is TGTGCCAGCAGTGCCGGGACTAACAATGAGCAGTTCCTC. V gene TRBV6-4 combines with J gene TRBJ2-1; 7 bases agree with TRBD2. CDR3 length: 13 residues. After removal of 4 bases from V and 5 bases from J, the junction contained 2 bases not matched to a gene. Germline assignment: CDR1 MRHNA and CDR2 SNTAGT.

With respect to this clonotype: A read error is possible here, since a much larger clone lies one base away. The chain combines TRBV28 with TRBJ1-5; D perhaps matches TRBD1 (6 bases). CDR1 and CDR2 from the germline V gene are MDHEN and SYDVKM. Trimming took 7 bases from V and 4 from J, leaving 17 bases between them. The CDR3 extends over 15 amino acids. The CDR3 region has the DNA TGTGCCAGCACACCGGGGGCATTTGGGAATCAGCCCCAGCATTTT. This encodes CASTPGAFGNQPQHF.

Note on this clonotype: The missing conserved phenylalanine or tryptophan at the end of this CDR3 makes a read error likely. This rearrangement joins TRBV6-4 to TRBJ2-1; weak D call: TRBD2 (5 bases). The CDR3 extends over 15 amino acids. Germline CDR1 MRHNA, CDR2 SNTAGT. DNA of the CDR3: TGTGCAAGCAGTGCACGGGGTGCAGAAAGCAATGAGCAGTTCTTG. Translation gives CASSARGAESNEQFL.